What follows describes a single T cell receptor beta chain. Its antigen is as yet unknown. This sample is part of a study of cytomegalovirus exposure and HLA in healthy donors. With 60 Vbeta and 13 Jbeta primers, the PCR was carried out. The assay was immunoSEQ multiplex PCR, and TCRdb's table has in-frame clones only and misses some. This repertoire shows tens of thousands of clones, 60% to 80% found once; its top ten account for roughly 3.4%. Study results and limitations: A later analysis linked a missense variant in DCLRE1C to the trimming of TCR beta V and J genes. One cluster of highly shared sequence variants probably arose as a sequencing artifact.

This clonotype was sampled from a woman in her thirties or forties in good health and CMV-seropositive. The sample taken for sequencing was PBMCs.

CDR3 protein: CASRISVRGSEQYF. CDR3 in DNA: TGTGCCAGCAGGATATCAGTCAGGGGGTCCGAGCAGTACTTC. The chain has TRBV6-1 and TRBJ2-7; 7 bases map to TRBD1. Germline lookup yields CDR1 MNHNS and CDR2 SASEGT. With 6 bases clipped from V and 6 bases from J, the junction kept 11 bases outside the gene matches. The CDR3 covers 14 residues.